This T cell receptor (beta chain) was captured in a study of shared clonotypes between healthy human individuals. Background on the study: Every donor yielded three CD4 naive, three CD4 memory, two CD8 naive and one CD8 memory plate. Study-wide results and caveats: Compared with memory subsets, naive subsets generally had larger estimated richness. How much donors shared clonotypes was expected to be affected by sequencing depth.

The germline V gene encodes CDR1 MNHEY and CDR2 SMNVEV (reference sequence). This CDR3 spans 14 amino acids. Trimming removed 8 bases from V and 3 bases from J, with 17 bases in between. Only in-frame clones appear in the TCRdb table, and some are missing; sequencing was by immunoSEQ multiplex PCR. Counted here are approximately 980,000 clones, more than 75% occurring once; the ten biggest clones make up around 1.4%. About this clone: Its antigen remains unidentified.

This TCR came from a man younger than 35 in good health. V gene TRBV27 combines with J gene TRBJ2-7; D is tentatively TRBD1 or TRBD2 (5 bases each). What was sequenced was memory CD4+ T cells sorted from blood. This sample's subset: CD45RA-negative fraction. As DNA, the CDR3 is TGTGCCAGCGGAATCTCCGGGACGGACTACGAGCAGTACTTC. Translated: CASGISGTDYEQYF.